This TCR beta chain was documented in a study of cytomegalovirus exposure and HLA in healthy donors. Study-wide background: Counted in an early data release were approximately 85 million unique TCRs from HLA-typed donors. General study findings and limits: Most TCR sequences showed up rarely, but some public TCRs showed up in many donors. Reported performance of the classifier showed diagnosis of cytomegalovirus status with high specificity and sensitivity.

The PCR ran on 60 Vbeta and 13 Jbeta primers. Profiled with immunoSEQ multiplex PCR; TCRdb holds only in-frame clones, not every one. The table has around 200,000 clones, 80% seen once. The CDR3 extends over 15 amino acids. Per germline, CDR1 SGHAT and CDR2 FQNNGV. With V trimmed by 6 bases and J by 4 bases, 7 bases remained unmatched. Nominal health characterized the donors when sampled, though unrecorded immune exposures were likely. In the case of this clone: Its antigen is not identified.

The TCR originated in a boy younger than 18 in good health and CMV-seronegative. The chain carries TRBV11-2 and TRBJ2-1; 9 bases agree with TRBD1. Sequencing used PBMCs. The CDR3 bases are TGTGCCAGCAGGTTACAGGGGGCCAGTTACAATGAGCAGTTCTTC. Translation gives CASRLQGASYNEQFF.